The text below deals with one T cell receptor beta chain. This entry is derived from a study of cytotoxic CD8 clonotypes in ibrutinib-treated CLL. The length of the CDR3 is 14 residues. Germline V gene lookup returns CDR1 MNHEY and CDR2 SVGAGI. V lost 8 bases, J lost 1 base, and 14 bases lay in between. Produced via immunoSEQ multiplex PCR; TCRdb's table is partial and in-frame only. The sample has 200,000 to 250,000 clones, roughly 74% seen once. The receptor's source is a human donor with chronic lymphocytic leukemia. V is TRBV6-5 and J is TRBJ1-1; D may be TRBD1 (6 bases). This specimen was PBMCs, taken after 24 months of ibrutinib treatment. This chain's CDR3 is CASLKTGKNTEAFF. The CDR3 region has the DNA TGTGCCAGCCTAAAAACAGGGAAGAACACTGAAGCTTTCTTT.